This T cell receptor (beta chain) is from a study of blood T cell repertoires in COVID-19. Sequencing used immunoSEQ multiplex PCR; TCRdb keeps in-frame clones, though not all of them. Of about 190,000 clones listed, around 85% were seen once; the top ten hold about 1.1%. Looked up from germline, CDR1 is MNHEY and CDR2 is SVGAGI. This CDR3 contains 15 residues. After removal of 6 bases from V and 6 bases from J, the junction contained 7 bases not matched to a gene. This chain uses TRBV6-5 with TRBJ1-5, with 11 nucleotides matching TRBD1. Sequences were obtained from peripheral blood. This clonotype was obtained from a man aged 30 to 39 with acute or convalescent COVID-19. CDR3 DNA sequence: TGTGCCAGCAGCCAAAGGGGGACAGGGGGTCAGCCCCAGCATTTT. Amino acids: CASSQRGTGGQPQHF.